This is a list of T cell receptor beta chains from one sample in a study of T-cell reconstitution after alpha-beta-depleted transplantation in children. One entry per CDR3 protein results from TCRdb running MiXCR on the PCR reads. The table includes some 520,000 distinct CDR3 sequences, approximately 30% detected once. The specimen comprised PBMCs from the stem cell graft donor, sampled from the stem cell graft. Receptor source: a human donor who donated a stem cell graft to a child with aplastic anemia. Each CDR3 is given with its conserved first and last residue. Fields, in order: V gene, J gene, D gene, clone size, CDR3 protein, CDR3 DNA. The D gene is left open where the match is weak. Clone size is not always given. Where it is, it says once, few, many or a class for expanded clones.

v_call: TRBV20-1; j_call: TRBJ1-5; d_call: .; clone_size: .; cdr3_aa: CSARDLGLGQPQHF; cdr3_nt: TGCAGTGCTAGAGATTTGGGCCTTGGGCAGCCCCAGCATTTT
v_call: TRBV24-1; j_call: TRBJ2-1; d_call: TRBD1; clone_size: .; cdr3_aa: CATSDGQGGYNEQFF; cdr3_nt: TGTGCCACCAGTGATGGACAGGGAGGCTACAATGAGCAGTTCTTC
v_call: TRBV18; j_call: TRBJ1-5; d_call: TRBD1; clone_size: .; cdr3_aa: CASSPQGTVDQPQHF; cdr3_nt: TGTGCCAGCTCCCCCCAGGGGACAGTTGATCAGCCCCAGCATTTT
v_call: TRBV7-2; j_call: TRBJ2-7; d_call: .; clone_size: few; cdr3_aa: CASSKNTPGYEQYF; cdr3_nt: TGTGCCAGCAGCAAAAACACCCCTGGCTACGAGCAGTACTTC
v_call: TRBV20-1; j_call: TRBJ2-7; d_call: .; clone_size: .; cdr3_aa: CSASEAGSPYEQYF; cdr3_nt: TGCAGTGCCTCCGAAGCGGGTTCCCCCTACGAGCAGTACTTC
v_call: TRBV12-3/TRBV12-4; j_call: TRBJ1-1; d_call: .; clone_size: .; cdr3_aa: CASSPSGTEAFF; cdr3_nt: TGTGCCAGCAGCCCGTCAGGCACTGAAGCTTTCTTT
v_call: TRBV6-1; j_call: TRBJ1-1; d_call: .; clone_size: .; cdr3_aa: CASSQIQGGNTEAFF; cdr3_nt: TGTGCCAGCAGTCAGATACAGGGTGGGAACACTGAAGCTTTCTTT
v_call: TRBV20-1; j_call: TRBJ2-5; d_call: .; clone_size: .; cdr3_aa: CSALPRQRTGRGETQYF; cdr3_nt: TGCAGTGCCCTACCAAGACAGAGGACAGGGAGGGGAGAGACCCAGTACTTC
v_call: TRBV7-2; j_call: TRBJ1-3; d_call: .; clone_size: .; cdr3_aa: CASSVNREGNTIYF; cdr3_nt: TGTGCCAGCAGCGTCAACAGGGAAGGAAACACCATATATTTT
v_call: TRBV7-9; j_call: TRBJ2-5; d_call: .; clone_size: .; cdr3_aa: CAGSWRGEETQYF; cdr3_nt: TGTGCCGGGAGTTGGAGGGGAGAAGAGACCCAGTACTTC
v_call: TRBV11-2; j_call: TRBJ1-5; d_call: .; clone_size: .; cdr3_aa: CASSLEAQGPRRNQPQHF; cdr3_nt: TGTGCCAGCAGCTTAGAGGCCCAAGGGCCGAGGCGCAATCAGCCCCAGCATTTT
v_call: TRBV5-6; j_call: TRBJ1-1; d_call: .; clone_size: many; cdr3_aa: CASSPDSVNTEAFF; cdr3_nt: TGTGCCAGCAGCCCCGACAGCGTGAACACTGAAGCTTTCTTT
v_call: TRBV27; j_call: TRBJ1-1; d_call: .; clone_size: .; cdr3_aa: CASSFGNTYTEAFF; cdr3_nt: TGTGCCAGCAGTTTCGGCAACACTTACACTGAAGCTTTCTTT
v_call: TRBV9; j_call: TRBJ1-4; d_call: .; clone_size: once; cdr3_aa: CASSPGGAQEKLFF; cdr3_nt: TGTGCCAGCAGCCCGGGGGGGGCTCAGGAAAAACTGTTTTTT
v_call: TRBV7-9; j_call: TRBJ2-7; d_call: .; clone_size: .; cdr3_aa: CASSMLTYEQYF; cdr3_nt: TGTGCCAGCAGCATGCTAACTTACGAGCAGTACTTC
v_call: TRBV12-3/TRBV12-4; j_call: TRBJ1-1; d_call: TRBD1; clone_size: .; cdr3_aa: CASNNRGLGTEAFF; cdr3_nt: TGTGCCAGCAATAACAGGGGGCTAGGGACTGAAGCTTTCTTT
v_call: TRBV7-2; j_call: TRBJ2-5; d_call: .; clone_size: few; cdr3_aa: CASSLGYETQYF; cdr3_nt: TGTGCCAGCAGCTTAGGGTACGAGACCCAGTACTTC
v_call: TRBV5-1; j_call: TRBJ2-1; d_call: TRBD2; clone_size: .; cdr3_aa: CASSFSGRVRNEQFF; cdr3_nt: TGCGCCAGCAGCTTTAGCGGGAGGGTAAGGAATGAGCAGTTCTTC
v_call: TRBV29-1; j_call: TRBJ2-1; d_call: TRBD1; clone_size: .; cdr3_aa: CSGTGGGERDEQFF; cdr3_nt: TGCAGCGGGACAGGGGGGGGGGAAAGGGATGAGCAGTTCTTC
v_call: TRBV5-1; j_call: TRBJ2-1; d_call: TRBD2; clone_size: .; cdr3_aa: CASSYSGISYNEQFF; cdr3_nt: TGCGCCAGCAGCTATAGCGGGATCTCCTACAATGAGCAGTTCTTC
v_call: TRBV15; j_call: TRBJ2-2; d_call: TRBD2; clone_size: few; cdr3_aa: CATSRGWDYAGTGELFF; cdr3_nt: TGTGCCACCAGCAGAGGTTGGGACTATGCCGGCACCGGGGAGCTGTTTTTT
v_call: TRBV5-1; j_call: TRBJ2-1; d_call: TRBD1; clone_size: .; cdr3_aa: CASSGGTGGYNEQFF; cdr3_nt: TGCGCCAGCAGCGGAGGGACAGGGGGATACAATGAGCAGTTCTTC
v_call: TRBV9; j_call: TRBJ1-6; d_call: .; clone_size: few; cdr3_aa: CASSAAVGGPDNSPLHF; cdr3_nt: TGTGCCAGCAGCGCGGCGGTTGGAGGGCCGGATAATTCACCCCTCCACTTT
v_call: TRBV25-1; j_call: TRBJ1-2; d_call: .; clone_size: few; cdr3_aa: CASSEYEQRALYGYTF; cdr3_nt: TGTGCCAGCAGTGAATATGAACAGCGTGCCCTCTATGGCTACACCTTC
v_call: TRBV14; j_call: TRBJ2-3; d_call: .; clone_size: .; cdr3_aa: CASSPQPGLSHQTQYF; cdr3_nt: TGTGCCAGCAGCCCCCAACCCGGACTTTCCCACCAGACGCAGTATTTT
v_call: TRBV11-1; j_call: TRBJ2-3; d_call: .; clone_size: few; cdr3_aa: CASSLSFGSDTQYF; cdr3_nt: TGTGCCAGCAGCTTATCCTTCGGCTCAGATACGCAGTATTTT
v_call: TRBV6-6; j_call: TRBJ1-3; d_call: .; clone_size: .; cdr3_aa: CASSPEVNTIYF; cdr3_nt: TGTGCCAGCAGCCCCGAAGTAAACACCATATATTTT
v_call: TRBV5-1; j_call: TRBJ2-1; d_call: .; clone_size: few; cdr3_aa: CASSSTGNHYNEQFF; cdr3_nt: TGCGCCAGCAGCTCGACGGGAAACCATTACAATGAGCAGTTCTTC
v_call: TRBV29-1; j_call: TRBJ2-1; d_call: TRBD2; clone_size: .; cdr3_aa: CSVEDLAGRYNEQFF; cdr3_nt: TGCAGCGTTGAAGATCTAGCGGGACGCTACAATGAGCAGTTCTTC
v_call: TRBV29-1; j_call: TRBJ1-1; d_call: .; clone_size: .; cdr3_aa: CSVGTKAFF; cdr3_nt: TGCAGCGTTGGAACAAAAGCTTTCTTT
v_call: TRBV7-9; j_call: TRBJ1-2; d_call: .; clone_size: few; cdr3_aa: CASSFDQNLYGYTF; cdr3_nt: TGTGCCAGCAGCTTCGACCAGAATCTCTATGGCTACACCTTC
v_call: TRBV13; j_call: TRBJ1-1; d_call: .; clone_size: few; cdr3_aa: CASSLVGLTEAFF; cdr3_nt: TGTGCCAGCAGCTTAGTGGGGCTTACTGAAGCTTTCTTT